This T cell receptor (beta chain) emerged from a study of blood T cell repertoires in COVID-19. Study-wide context: The United States, Italy and Spain were the sources of the acute and convalescent COVID-19 samples. T cells, B-cell-depleted T cells, or PBMCs supplied cDNA or gDNA.

Germline V gene data show CDR1 as SEHNR and CDR2 as FQNEAQ (reference sequence). Trimming at V came to 4 bases and at J to 5 bases, leaving 16 bases not matched to a gene. The CDR3 consists of 17 residues. In the study's own analysis: Reference gene primer amplification gave nucleated cell count estimates. Sequencing used immunoSEQ multiplex PCR; TCRdb keeps in-frame clones, though not all of them. D and trimming were read from the DNA, whereas the V and J calls and clone size are those reported in that table. The repertoire holds 200,000 to 250,000 clones, approximately 81% seen once, with approximately 4% in the top ten.

The rearrangement links TRBV7-9 to TRBJ1-1; 7 bases are shared with TRBD1. This TCR came from a woman of 80 years or more with acute or convalescent COVID-19. Sequencing was performed on peripheral blood. CDR3 protein: CASSSGLSDRVRTEAFF. The CDR3 DNA follows: TGTGCCAGCAGCTCGGGTCTAAGTGACAGGGTTCGGACTGAAGCTTTCTTT.